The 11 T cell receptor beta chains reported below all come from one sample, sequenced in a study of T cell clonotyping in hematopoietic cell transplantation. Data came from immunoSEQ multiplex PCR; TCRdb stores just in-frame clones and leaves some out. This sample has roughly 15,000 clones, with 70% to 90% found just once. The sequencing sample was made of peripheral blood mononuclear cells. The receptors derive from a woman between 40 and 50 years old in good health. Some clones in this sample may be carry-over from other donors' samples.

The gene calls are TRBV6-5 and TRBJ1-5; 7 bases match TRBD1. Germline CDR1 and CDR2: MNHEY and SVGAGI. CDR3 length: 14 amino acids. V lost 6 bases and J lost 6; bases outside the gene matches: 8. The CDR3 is CASRPGQDIQPQHF. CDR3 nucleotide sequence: TGTGCCAGCAGGCCTGGACAGGACATTCAGCCCCAGCATTTT.

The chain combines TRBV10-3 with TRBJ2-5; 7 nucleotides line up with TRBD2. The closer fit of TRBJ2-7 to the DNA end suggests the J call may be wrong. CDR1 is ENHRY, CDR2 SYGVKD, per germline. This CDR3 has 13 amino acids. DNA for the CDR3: TGTGCCACCAATACCGGGACTACCTACGAGCAGTACTTC. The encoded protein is CATNTGTTYEQYF.

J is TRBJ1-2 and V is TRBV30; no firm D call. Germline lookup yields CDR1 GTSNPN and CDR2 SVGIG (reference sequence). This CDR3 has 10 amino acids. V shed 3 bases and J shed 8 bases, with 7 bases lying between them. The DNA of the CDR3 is TGTGCCTGGAGGAAAGGGGGCTACACCTTC. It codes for CAWRKGGYTF.

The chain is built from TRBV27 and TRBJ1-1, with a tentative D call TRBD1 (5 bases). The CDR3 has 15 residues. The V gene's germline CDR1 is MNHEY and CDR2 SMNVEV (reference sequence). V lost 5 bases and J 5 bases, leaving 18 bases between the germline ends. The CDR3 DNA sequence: TGTGCCAGCAGTCTACAACTTGGGGGTAGTACTGAAGCTTTCTTT. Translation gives CASSLQLGGSTEAFF.

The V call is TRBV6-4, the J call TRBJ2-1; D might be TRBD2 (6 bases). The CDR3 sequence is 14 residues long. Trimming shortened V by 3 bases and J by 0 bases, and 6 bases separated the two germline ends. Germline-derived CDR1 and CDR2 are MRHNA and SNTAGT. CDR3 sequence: CASSELASYNEQFF. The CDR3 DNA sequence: TGTGCCAGCAGTGAACTAGCCTCCTACAATGAGCAGTTCTTC.

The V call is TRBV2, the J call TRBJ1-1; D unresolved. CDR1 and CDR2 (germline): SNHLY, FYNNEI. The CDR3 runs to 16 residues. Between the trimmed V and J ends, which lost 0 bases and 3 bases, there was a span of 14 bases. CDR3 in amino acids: CASSEALGRVHTEAFF. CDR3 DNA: TGTGCCAGCAGTGAAGCGCTGGGGAGGGTACACACTGAAGCTTTCTTT. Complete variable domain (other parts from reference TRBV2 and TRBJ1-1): EPEVTQTPSHQVTQMGQEVILRCVPISNHLYFYWYRQILGQKVEFLVSFYNNEISEKSEIFDDQFSVERPDGSNFTLKIRSTKLEDSAMYFCASSEALGRVHTEAFFGQGTRLTVV.

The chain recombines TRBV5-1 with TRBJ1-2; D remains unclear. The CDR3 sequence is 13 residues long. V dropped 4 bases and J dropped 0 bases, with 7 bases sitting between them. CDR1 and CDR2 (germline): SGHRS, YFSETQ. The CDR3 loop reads CASSMDPNYGYTF. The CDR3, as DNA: TGCGCCAGCAGCATGGACCCTAACTATGGCTACACCTTC.

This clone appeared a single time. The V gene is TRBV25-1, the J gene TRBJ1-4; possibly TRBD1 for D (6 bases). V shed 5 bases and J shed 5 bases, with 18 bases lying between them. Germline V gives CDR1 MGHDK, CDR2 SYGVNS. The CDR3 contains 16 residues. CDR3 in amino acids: CASSKDSLWGNEKLFF. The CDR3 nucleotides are TGTGCCAGCAGTAAGGACAGCCTCTGGGGGAATGAAAAACTGTTTTTT. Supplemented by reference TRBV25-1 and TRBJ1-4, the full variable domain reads EADIYQTPRYLVIGTGKKITLECSQTMGHDKMYWYQQDPGMELHLIHYSYGVNSTEKGDLSSESTVSRIRTEHFPLTLESARPSHTSQYLCASSKDSLWGNEKLFFGSGTQLSVL.

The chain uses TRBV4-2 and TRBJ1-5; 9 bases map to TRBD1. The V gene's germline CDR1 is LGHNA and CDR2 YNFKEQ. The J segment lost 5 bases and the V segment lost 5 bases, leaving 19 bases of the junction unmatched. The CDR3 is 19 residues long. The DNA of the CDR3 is TGTGCCAGCAGCAAGGGCAAAACCGGGACAGGGAAGGGGGATCAGCCCCAGCATTTT. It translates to CASSKGKTGTGKGDQPQHF.

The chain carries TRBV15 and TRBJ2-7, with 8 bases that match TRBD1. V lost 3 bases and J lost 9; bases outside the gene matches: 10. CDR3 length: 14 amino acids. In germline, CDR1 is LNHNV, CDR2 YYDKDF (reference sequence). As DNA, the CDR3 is TGTGCCACCAGCAGTGCAGGGGGCGTGGATTTGCAGTACTTC. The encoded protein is CATSSAGGVDLQYF. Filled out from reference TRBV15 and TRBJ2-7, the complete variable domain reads DAMVIQNPRYQVTQFGKPVTLSCSQTLNHNVMYWYQQKSSQAPKLLFHYYDKDFNNEADTPDNFQSRRPNTSFCFLDIRSPGLGDTAMYLCATSSAGGVDLQYFGPGTRLTVT.

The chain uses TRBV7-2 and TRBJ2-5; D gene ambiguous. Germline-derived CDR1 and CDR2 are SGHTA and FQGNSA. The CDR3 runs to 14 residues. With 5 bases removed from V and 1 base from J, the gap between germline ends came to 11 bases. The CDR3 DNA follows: TGTGCCAGCAGCCCCTCGGCCCTCCAAGAGACCCAGTACTTC. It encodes CASSPSALQETQYF. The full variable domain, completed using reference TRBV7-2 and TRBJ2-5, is GAGVSQSPSNKVTEKGKDVELRCDPISGHTALYWYRQSLGQGLEFLIYFQGNSAPDKSGLPSDRFSAERTGGSVSTLTIQRTQQEDSAVYLCASSPSALQETQYFGPGTRLLVL.